One and the same sample provided the 10 T cell receptor beta chains below, sequenced in a study of blood T cell repertoires in COVID-19. The method was immunoSEQ multiplex PCR; TCRdb's version includes in-frame clones alone and lacks a portion of them. The profile shows 17,000 or so clones, more than 75% of them singletons. Sequenced material: peripheral blood. Receptors originate from a man aged 60 to 75 with active or convalescent COVID-19.

The chain employs TRBV9 and TRBJ1-2, with 8 bases matching TRBD1. CDR3 length: 15 residues. V dropped 0 bases and J dropped 4; count of bases not matched to a gene: 5. Germline V gene lookup returns CDR1 SGDLS and CDR2 YYNGEE. CDR3 DNA sequence: TGTGCCAGCAGCGTAGGCGACAGGGGATCCTATGGCTACACCTTC. As protein: CASSVGDRGSYGYTF.

This sequence joins TRBV29-1 and TRBJ2-7; TRBD1 might be the D (6 bases). In germline, CDR1 is SQVTM, CDR2 ANQGSEA. The CDR3 loop spans 12 amino acids. Deletions cut 6 bases from V and 2 bases from J, with 11 bases between. The chain's CDR3 is CSVAGQPYEQYF. The CDR3 DNA reads as TGCAGCGTCGCTGGACAGCCCTACGAGCAGTACTTC.

The J gene is TRBJ2-1, the V gene TRBV7-8; TRBD2 matches 8 bases. The junction had 10 bases not matched to a gene; V was cut back by 3 bases and J by 6 bases. The CDR3 extends over 16 amino acids. CDR1 is SGHVS, CDR2 FQNEAQ, per germline. The CDR3 nucleotides are TGTGCCAGCAGCTTGAATAGCGGGGCCAGTCGCAATGAGCAGTTCTTC. Translating it yields CASSLNSGASRNEQFF.

The genes are TRBV5-1 and TRBJ2-1, with D possibly matching TRBD1 (6 bases). Germline V gene data show CDR1 as SGHRS and CDR2 as YFSETQ. The CDR3 runs to 17 residues. Deletions cut 0 bases from V and 4 bases from J, with 17 bases between. CDR3 DNA: TGCGCCAGCAGCTTGGAGATGGATTCGGGGACATACAATGAGCAGTTCTTC. Translating gives CASSLEMDSGTYNEQFF.

The gene calls are TRBV6-6 and TRBJ2-3; 10 bases agree with TRBD2. The CDR3 sequence is 15 residues long. With 4 bases clipped from V and 4 bases from J, the junction kept 5 bases outside the gene matches. The V gene's germline CDR1 is MNHNY and CDR2 SVGAGI (reference sequence). The chain's CDR3 is CASSSSGGLADTQYF. The CDR3 region has the DNA TGTGCCAGCAGTTCTAGCGGGGGTCTCGCAGATACGCAGTATTTT.

The chain joins TRBV11-3 to TRBJ2-5; 12 bases are shared with TRBD2. CDR1 and CDR2 (germline): SGHNT, YENEEA. CDR3 length: 18 residues. Trimming removed 4 bases from V and 5 bases from J; junction bases left unmatched: 14. As DNA, the CDR3 is TGTGCCAGCAGCTCCGGGACTAGCGGGCGGTCGTTTGGGGAGACCCAGTACTTC. Its translation: CASSSGTSGRSFGETQYF.

The CDR3 protein is CASSFQGTEAFF. The CDR3 DNA is TGTGCCAGCAGTTTCCAGGGCACTGAAGCTTTCTTT. The chain couples TRBV12-3 or TRBV12-4 to TRBJ1-1; TRBD1 is a possible D gene (5 bases). The CDR3 runs to 12 residues. Deletions cut 3 bases from V and 4 bases from J, with 6 bases between.

The chain links TRBV18 to TRBJ2-5, with TRBD1 matching over 9 bases. Germline V CDR1 and CDR2: KGHSH, LQKENI. Losses at the gene ends were 3 bases for V and 5 bases for J; bases not matched to a gene: 13. This CDR3 is built from 17 residues. The CDR3 sequence: CASSPPGTGRSGETQYF. The CDR3 nucleotides read TGTGCCAGCTCACCGCCAGGGACAGGGCGGTCGGGTGAGACCCAGTACTTC.

V usage is TRBV7-9 and J usage is TRBJ2-2; 7 bases are shared with TRBD2. The CDR3 contains 14 residues. The trim removed 10 bases at V and 0 bases at J, leaving 5 bases unmatched. Per the germline V gene, CDR1 is SEHNR and CDR2 is FQNEAQ (reference sequence). The CDR3 sequence is CATTTSTNTGELFF. For the CDR3, the DNA is TGTGCCACGACGACTAGCACGAACACCGGGGAGCTGTTTTTT.

The chain has TRBV25-1 and TRBJ2-1, with a possible D match to TRBD1 (8 bases). This CDR3 is 15 amino acids long. V was clipped by 8 bases and J by 4 bases, with 18 bases between them. CDR1 is MGHDK and CDR2 is SYGVNS in the germline V gene. CDR3 residues: CASVRGDRLYNEQFF. CDR3 coding DNA: TGTGCCAGCGTACGGGGGGACAGGTTATACAATGAGCAGTTCTTC.